These T cell receptor beta chains were read from a single sample in a study of blood T cell repertoires in COVID-19. Generated by immunoSEQ multiplex PCR, the TCRdb table keeps only in-frame clones and is missing some. The repertoire holds 150,000 or so clones, with almost 85% as singletons. Input material: peripheral blood. Every receptor here comes from a man aged 18 to 30 with active or convalescent COVID-19. Each CDR3 is given with its conserved first and last residue. The order of the fields is V gene, D gene, J gene, CDR3 protein, CDR3 DNA. The D gene is left open where the match is weak.

V: TRBV11-2; D: TRBD1; J: TRBJ2-7; CDR3: CASSSTRRQGFEQYF; DNA: TGTGCCAGCAGCTCGACGCGTCGACAGGGGTTCGAGCAGTACTTC
V: TRBV18; D: TRBD1; J: TRBJ1-5; CDR3: CASSRGTGNQPQHF; DNA: TGTGCCAGCTCACGTGGGACAGGCAATCAGCCCCAGCATTTT
V: TRBV6-1; D: NA; J: TRBJ1-2; CDR3: CASSEDTGSAGEYGYTF; DNA: TGTGCCAGCAGTGAAGACACAGGGTCGGCCGGCGAGTATGGCTACACCTTC
V: TRBV12-5; D: NA; J: TRBJ1-1; CDR3: CASGLAPKDWALFGAFF; DNA: TGTGCTAGTGGTTTGGCCCCCAAGGACTGGGCGCTTTTTGGAGCTTTCTTT
V: TRBV19; D: NA; J: TRBJ2-6; CDR3: CASMGRGAGANVLTF; DNA: TGTGCCAGTATGGGTCGGGGGGCCGGGGCCAACGTCCTGACTTTC
V: TRBV25-1; D: NA; J: TRBJ1-1; CDR3: CASSEYSTGAEAFF; DNA: TGTGCCAGCAGTGAATATAGTACAGGAGCTGAAGCTTTCTTT
V: TRBV6-5; D: NA; J: TRBJ2-3; CDR3: CASRPGLPDTQYF; DNA: TGTGCCAGCAGACCCGGACTTCCAGATACGCAGTATTTT
V: TRBV18; D: TRBD1; J: TRBJ1-3; CDR3: CASSPLDRSSGNTIYF; DNA: TGTGCCAGCTCACCACTGGACAGGAGCTCTGGAAACACCATATATTTT
V: TRBV3-1/TRBV3-2; D: TRBD2; J: TRBJ2-7; CDR3: CASSPLRGAYEQYF; DNA: TGTGCCAGCAGTCCCTTGCGGGGGGCCTACGAGCAGTACTTC
V: TRBV2; D: TRBD1; J: TRBJ1-3; CDR3: CASRTGAPGNTIYF; DNA: TGTGCCAGTCGGACAGGGGCCCCTGGAAACACCATATATTTT